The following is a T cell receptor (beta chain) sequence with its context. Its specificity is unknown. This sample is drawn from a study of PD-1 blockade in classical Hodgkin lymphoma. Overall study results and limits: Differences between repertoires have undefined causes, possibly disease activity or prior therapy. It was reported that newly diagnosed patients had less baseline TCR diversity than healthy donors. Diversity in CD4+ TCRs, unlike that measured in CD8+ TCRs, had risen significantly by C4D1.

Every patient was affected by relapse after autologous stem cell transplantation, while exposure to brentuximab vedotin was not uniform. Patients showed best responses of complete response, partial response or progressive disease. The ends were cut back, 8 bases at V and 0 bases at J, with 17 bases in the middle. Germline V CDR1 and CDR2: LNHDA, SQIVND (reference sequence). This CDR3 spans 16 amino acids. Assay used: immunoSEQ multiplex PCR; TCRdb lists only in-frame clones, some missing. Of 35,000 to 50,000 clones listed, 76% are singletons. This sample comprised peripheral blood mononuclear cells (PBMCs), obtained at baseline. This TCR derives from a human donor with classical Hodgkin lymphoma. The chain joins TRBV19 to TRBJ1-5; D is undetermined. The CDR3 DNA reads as TGTGCCAGTCGCCGAGGAGGGATTTATAGCAATCAGCCCCAGCATTTT. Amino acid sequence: CASRRGGIYSNQPQHF.